The present T cell receptor (beta chain) was sequenced within a study of blood T cell repertoires in COVID-19. The CDR3 spans 13 residues. V dropped 1 base and J dropped 1 base, with 6 bases sitting between them. Germline V gene sequence: CDR1 SGHDT, CDR2 YYEEEE. Method: immunoSEQ multiplex PCR; TCRdb's copy keeps in-frame clones and lacks some. The sample carries about 320,000 clones, about 90% recorded once. This receptor was obtained from a man aged 30 to 45 who had recovered from COVID-19. The material sequenced was PBMCs or T cells enriched from blood (not recorded which). This chain uses TRBV5-6 with TRBJ2-7; D call uncertain. The CDR3 reads CASSLPSSYEQYF. In DNA, the CDR3 is TGTGCCAGCAGCTTGCCCAGTTCCTACGAGCAGTACTTC.